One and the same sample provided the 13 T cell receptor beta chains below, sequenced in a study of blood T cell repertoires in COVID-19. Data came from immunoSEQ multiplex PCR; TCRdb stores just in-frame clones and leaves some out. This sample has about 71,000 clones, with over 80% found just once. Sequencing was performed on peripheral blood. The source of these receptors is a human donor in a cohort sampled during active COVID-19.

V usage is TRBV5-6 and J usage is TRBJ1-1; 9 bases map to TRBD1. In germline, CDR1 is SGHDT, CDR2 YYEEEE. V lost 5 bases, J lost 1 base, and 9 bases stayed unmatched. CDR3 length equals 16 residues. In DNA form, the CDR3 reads TGTGCCAGCAGGGGACAGGGAGGTCCCCCGAACACTGAAGCTTTCTTT. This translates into CASRGQGGPPNTEAFF.

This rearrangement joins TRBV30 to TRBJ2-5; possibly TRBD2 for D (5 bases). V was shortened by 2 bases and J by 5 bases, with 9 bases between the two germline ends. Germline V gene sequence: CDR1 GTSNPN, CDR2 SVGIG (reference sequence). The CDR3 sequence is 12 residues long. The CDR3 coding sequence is TGTGCCTGGAGTCCGGGGTTGGAGACCCAGTACTTC. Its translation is CAWSPGLETQYF.

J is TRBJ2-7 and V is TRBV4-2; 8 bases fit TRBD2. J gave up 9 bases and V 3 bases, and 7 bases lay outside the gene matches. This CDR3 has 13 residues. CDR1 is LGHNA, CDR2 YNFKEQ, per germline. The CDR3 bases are TGTGCCAGCAGCCAGGTCCTAACTAGCGGGCAGTACTTC. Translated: CASSQVLTSGQYF.

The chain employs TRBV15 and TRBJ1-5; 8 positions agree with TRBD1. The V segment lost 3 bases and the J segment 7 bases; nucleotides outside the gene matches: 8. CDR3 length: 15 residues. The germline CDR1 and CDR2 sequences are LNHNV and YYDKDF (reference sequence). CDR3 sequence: CATSSHRGKEQPQHF. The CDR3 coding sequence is TGTGCCACCAGCAGCCACAGGGGGAAGGAACAGCCCCAGCATTTT.

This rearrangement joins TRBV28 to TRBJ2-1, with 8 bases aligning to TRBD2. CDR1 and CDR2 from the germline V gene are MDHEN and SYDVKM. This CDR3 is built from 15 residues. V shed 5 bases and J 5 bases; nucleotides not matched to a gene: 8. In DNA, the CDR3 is TGTGCCAGCAGTCCAGGCGGGGGGCGACACAATGAGCAGTTCTTC. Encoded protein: CASSPGGGRHNEQFF. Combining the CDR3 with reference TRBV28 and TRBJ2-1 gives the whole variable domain DVKVTQSSRYLVKRTGEKVFLECVQDMDHENMFWYRQDPGLGLRLIYFSYDVKMKEKGDIPEGYSVSREKKERFSLILESASTNQTSMYLCASSPGGGRHNEQFFGPGTRLTVL.

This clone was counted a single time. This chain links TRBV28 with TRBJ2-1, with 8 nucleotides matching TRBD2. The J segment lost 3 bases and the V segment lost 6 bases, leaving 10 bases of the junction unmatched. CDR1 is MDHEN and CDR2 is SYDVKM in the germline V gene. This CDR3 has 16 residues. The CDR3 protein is CASREASGQIYNEQFF. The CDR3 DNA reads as TGTGCCAGCAGAGAGGCTAGCGGGCAGATCTACAATGAGCAGTTCTTC.

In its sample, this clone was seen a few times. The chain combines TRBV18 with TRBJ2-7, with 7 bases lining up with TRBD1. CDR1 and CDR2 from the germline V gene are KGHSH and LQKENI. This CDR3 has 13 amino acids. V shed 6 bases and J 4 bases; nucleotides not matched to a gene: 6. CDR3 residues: CASSSGTVYEQYF. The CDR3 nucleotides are TGTGCCAGCTCTTCCGGGACAGTATACGAGCAGTACTTC.

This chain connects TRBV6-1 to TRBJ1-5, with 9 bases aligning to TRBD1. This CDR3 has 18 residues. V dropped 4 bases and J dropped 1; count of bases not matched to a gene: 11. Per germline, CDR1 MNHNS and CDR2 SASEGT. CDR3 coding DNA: TGTGCCAGCAGTGCCATGGGACAGGGAGTTTGGAGCAATCAGCCCCAGCATTTT. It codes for CASSAMGQGVWSNQPQHF.

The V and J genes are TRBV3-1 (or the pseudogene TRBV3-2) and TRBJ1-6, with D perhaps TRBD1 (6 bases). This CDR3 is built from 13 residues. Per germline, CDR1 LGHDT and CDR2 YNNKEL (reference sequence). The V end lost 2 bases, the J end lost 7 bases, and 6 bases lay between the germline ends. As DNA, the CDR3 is TGTGCCAGCAGCCAAACAGGGAATTCACCCCTCCACTTT. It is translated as CASSQTGNSPLHF.

The CDR3 nucleotides are TGCGCCAGCAGCAGGACAGGGGGCAGGAACACTGAAGCTTTCTTT. This sequence encodes CASSRTGGRNTEAFF. This rearrangement joins TRBV5-1 to TRBJ1-1, with 11 bases matching TRBD1. This CDR3 region has 15 residues. With 4 bases clipped from V and 1 base from J, the junction kept 3 bases outside the gene matches. CDR1 and CDR2 (germline): SGHRS, YFSETQ.

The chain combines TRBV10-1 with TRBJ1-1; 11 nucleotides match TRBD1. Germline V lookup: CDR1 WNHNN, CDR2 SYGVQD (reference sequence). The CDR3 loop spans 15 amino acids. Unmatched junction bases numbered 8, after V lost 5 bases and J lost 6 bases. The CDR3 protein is CASSTGQGVVAEAFF. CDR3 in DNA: TGCGCCAGCAGTACGGGACAGGGGGTTGTCGCTGAAGCTTTCTTT.

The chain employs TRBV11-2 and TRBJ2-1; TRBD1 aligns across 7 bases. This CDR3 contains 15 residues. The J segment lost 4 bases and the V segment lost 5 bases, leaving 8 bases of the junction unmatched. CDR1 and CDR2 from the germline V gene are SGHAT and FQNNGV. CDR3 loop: CASSPLTGPYNEQFF. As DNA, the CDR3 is TGTGCCAGCAGCCCCCTGACAGGGCCTTACAATGAGCAGTTCTTC.

The CDR3 DNA follows: TGCGCCAGCAGCCAAGGGGCCGGAAGGGGGACTGAAGCTTTCTTT. Translation: CASSQGAGRGTEAFF. This chain uses TRBV4-1 with TRBJ1-1; weak D call: TRBD1 (6 bases). The V gene's germline CDR1 is MGHRA and CDR2 YSYEKL. This CDR3 has 15 amino acids. Trimming removed 1 base at V and 5 bases at J, with 14 bases between.